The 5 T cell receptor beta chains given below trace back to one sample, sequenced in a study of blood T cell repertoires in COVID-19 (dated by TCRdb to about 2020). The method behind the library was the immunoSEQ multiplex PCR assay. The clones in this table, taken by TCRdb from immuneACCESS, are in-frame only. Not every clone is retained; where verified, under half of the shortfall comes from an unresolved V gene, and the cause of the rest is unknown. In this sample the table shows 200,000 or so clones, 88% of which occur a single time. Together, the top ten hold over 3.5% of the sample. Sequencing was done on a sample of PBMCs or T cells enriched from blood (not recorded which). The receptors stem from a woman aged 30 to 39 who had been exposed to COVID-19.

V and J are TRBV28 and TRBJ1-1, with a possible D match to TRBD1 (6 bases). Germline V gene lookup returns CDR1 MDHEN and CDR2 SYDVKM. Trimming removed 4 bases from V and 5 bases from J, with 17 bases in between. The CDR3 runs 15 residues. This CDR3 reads CASSSADYRDTEAFF. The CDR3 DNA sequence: TGTGCCAGCAGTTCCGCCGACTACAGGGATACTGAAGCTTTCTTT.

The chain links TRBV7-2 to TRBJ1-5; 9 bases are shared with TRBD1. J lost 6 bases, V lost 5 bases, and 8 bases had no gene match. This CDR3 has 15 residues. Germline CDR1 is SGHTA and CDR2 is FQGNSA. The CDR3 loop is CASSPRDRAGQPQHF. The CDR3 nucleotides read TGTGCCAGCAGCCCGAGGGACAGGGCGGGTCAGCCCCAGCATTTT. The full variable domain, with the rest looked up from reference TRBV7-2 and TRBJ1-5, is GAGVSQSPSNKVTEKGKDVELRCDPISGHTALYWYRQSLGQGLEFLIYFQGNSAPDKSGLPSDRFSAERTGGSVSTLTIQRTQQEDSAVYLCASSPRDRAGQPQHFGDGTRLSIL.

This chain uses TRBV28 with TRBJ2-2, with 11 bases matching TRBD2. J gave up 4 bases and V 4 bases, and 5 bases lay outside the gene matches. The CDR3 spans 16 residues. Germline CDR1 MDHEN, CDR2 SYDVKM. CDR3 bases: TGTGCCAGCAGTTCCCCCGGGACTAGCGGCACCGGGGAGCTGTTTTTT. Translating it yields CASSSPGTSGTGELFF. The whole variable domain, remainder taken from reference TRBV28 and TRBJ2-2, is DVKVTQSSRYLVKRTGEKVFLECVQDMDHENMFWYRQDPGLGLRLIYFSYDVKMKEKGDIPEGYSVSREKKERFSLILESASTNQTSMYLCASSSPGTSGTGELFFGEGSRLTVL.

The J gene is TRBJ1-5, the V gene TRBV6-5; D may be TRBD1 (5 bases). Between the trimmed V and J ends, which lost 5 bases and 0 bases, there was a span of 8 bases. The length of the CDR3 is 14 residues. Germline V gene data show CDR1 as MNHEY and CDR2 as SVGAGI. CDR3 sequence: CASSRGSSNQPQHF. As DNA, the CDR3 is TGTGCCAGCAGTAGGGGTAGTAGCAATCAGCCCCAGCATTTT.

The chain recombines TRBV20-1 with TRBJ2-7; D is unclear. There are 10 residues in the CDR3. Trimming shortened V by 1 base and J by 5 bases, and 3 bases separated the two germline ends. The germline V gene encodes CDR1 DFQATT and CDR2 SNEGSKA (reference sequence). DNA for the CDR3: TGCAGTGCTAGAGGAGACGAGCAGTACTTC. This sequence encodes CSARGDEQYF.